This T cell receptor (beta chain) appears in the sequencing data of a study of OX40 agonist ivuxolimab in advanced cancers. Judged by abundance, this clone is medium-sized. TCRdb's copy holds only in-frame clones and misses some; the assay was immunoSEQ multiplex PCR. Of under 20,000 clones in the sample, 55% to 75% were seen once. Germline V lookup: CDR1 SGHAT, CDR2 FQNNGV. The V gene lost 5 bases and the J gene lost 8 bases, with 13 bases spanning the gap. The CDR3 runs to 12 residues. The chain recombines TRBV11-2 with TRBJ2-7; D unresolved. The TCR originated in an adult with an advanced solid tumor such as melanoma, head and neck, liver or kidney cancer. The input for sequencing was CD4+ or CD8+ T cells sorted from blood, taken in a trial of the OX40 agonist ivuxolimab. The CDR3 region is CASSRPSLKQYF. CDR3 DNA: TGTGCCAGCAGCCGGCCCTCCCTAAAGCAGTACTTC.